This T cell receptor beta chain was observed in a study of CD8+CD57+ T cells in acquired aplastic anemia. Looked up from germline, CDR1 is MGHRA and CDR2 is YSYEKL. V shed 3 bases, J shed 4 bases, and the junction held 6 bases outside the gene matches. This CDR3 has 15 residues. Profiling of TCR beta VDJ combinations and CDR3 sequences used genomic DNA as template. TCRdb redid the calling of the reads with MiXCR, one entry per CDR3 protein. The sample includes 180,000 or so distinct CDR3 sequences, roughly half of them seen just once. J is TRBJ2-3 and V is TRBV4-1; 8 bases line up with TRBD2. The origin of this receptor is a human donor in good health. Sequenced material: sorted CD4+, CD8+, or CD8+CD57+ T cells (not recorded which) from PBMCs. The CDR3 region has the DNA TGCGCCAGCAGCCAGAGAGCGGGAGTTGCAGATACGCAGTATTTT. Encoded protein: CASSQRAGVADTQYF.